A selection of T cell receptor beta chains follows, all from one sample in a study of blood T cell repertoires in COVID-19. The assay was immunoSEQ multiplex PCR, and TCRdb's table has in-frame clones only and misses some. Of roughly 250,000 clones listed, roughly 84% are singletons. The sample taken for sequencing was peripheral blood. These receptors all come from a woman aged 40 to 49 who had recovered from COVID-19. Each CDR3 is given with its conserved first and last residue. The order of the fields is CDR3 protein, CDR3 DNA, J gene, clone size, V gene, D gene. A D gene is named only where the DNA matches it firmly. Some rows have no size entry. The others give once, few or many, or a class for an expanded clone.

CASSSGGPYEQYF | TGTGCCAGCAGCTCAGGGGGCCCCTACGAGCAGTACTTC | TRBJ2-7 | few | TRBV11-2 | TRBD1
CASSLTSGGYNEQFF | TGTGCCAGCAGCCTTACTAGCGGGGGGTACAATGAGCAGTTCTTC | TRBJ2-1 | . | TRBV6-4 | TRBD2
CASSLVSGTRNGNTIYF | TGTGCCAGCAGCTTAGTATCAGGCACCCGGAACGGAAACACCATATATTTT | TRBJ1-3 | . | TRBV7-8 | .
CASSLGGGLVQHEQFF | TGTGCCAGCAGCCTAGGGGGAGGACTAGTCCAACATGAGCAGTTCTTC | TRBJ2-1 | once | TRBV7-2 | .
CASSSGLAGGRGEQFF | TGTGCCAGCAGCTCGGGACTAGCGGGGGGAAGGGGTGAGCAGTTCTTC | TRBJ2-1 | . | TRBV7-2 | TRBD2
CASSQDTSGGYSNTGELFF | TGCGCCAGCAGCCAAGATACTAGCGGGGGATATTCGAACACCGGGGAGCTGTTTTTT | TRBJ2-2 | once | TRBV4-3 | TRBD2
CASTLAGGTYEQYF | TGTGCCAGCACCCTAGCGGGAGGTACCTACGAGCAGTACTTC | TRBJ2-7 | . | TRBV7-9 | TRBD2
CASSQEERPRETQYF | TGCGCCAGCAGCCAAGAGGAGCGGCCCAGGGAGACCCAGTACTTC | TRBJ2-5 | once | TRBV4-3 | .
CASSLVGGYPYGYTF | TGTGCCAGCAGTTTAGTAGGGGGCTACCCCTATGGCTACACCTTC | TRBJ1-2 | . | TRBV27 | TRBD1
CASSYLRGVNTEAFF | TGTGCCAGCAGTTATTTGCGGGGGGTGAACACTGAAGCTTTCTTT | TRBJ1-1 | once | TRBV6-6 | .
CASSVDGTPGNTIYF | TGTGCCAGCAGCGTAGATGGGACACCAGGAAACACCATATATTTT | TRBJ1-3 | few | TRBV9 | .
CASSPGRTEGEQFF | TGTGCCAGCTCCCCCGGGAGGACGGAGGGTGAGCAGTTCTTC | TRBJ2-1 | . | TRBV18 | TRBD2
CASSLDGQSGLYYEQYF | TGTGCCAGCAGCTTAGACGGCCAGAGCGGCCTATACTACGAGCAGTACTTC | TRBJ2-7 | once | TRBV11-2 | .
CASSIDLRGPSYGYTF | TGTGCCAGTAGTATAGATCTTAGGGGGCCCAGCTATGGCTACACCTTC | TRBJ1-2 | . | TRBV19 | TRBD1
CASSQDITVNQPQHF | TGCGCCAGCAGCCAAGACATTACGGTCAATCAGCCCCAGCATTTT | TRBJ1-5 | once | TRBV4-1 | .
CASSLAPKDSSNTGELFF | TGTGCCAGCAGCTTGGCCCCAAAGGACAGTTCGAACACCGGGGAGCTGTTTTTT | TRBJ2-2 | . | TRBV5-5 | .
CASSPPANTGVGEKLFF | TGTGCCAGCTCACCACCGGCAAACACAGGGGTGGGAGAAAAACTGTTTTTT | TRBJ1-4 | . | TRBV18 | TRBD1
CASSPETYEQYF | TGTGCCAGCAGTCCAGAAACCTACGAGCAGTACTTC | TRBJ2-7 | . | TRBV6-2/TRBV6-3 | .
CATWISGRRHEQYF | TGTGCCACCTGGATTAGCGGGAGAAGACACGAGCAGTACTTC | TRBJ2-7 | . | TRBV28 | TRBD2
CSVYTGVGQQYF | TGCAGCGTTTATACAGGGGTCGGTCAGCAGTACTTC | TRBJ2-7 | . | TRBV29-1 | TRBD1
CASSYLGTGINYGYTF | TGTGCCAGCAGTTACCTTGGGACAGGGATTAACTATGGCTACACCTTC | TRBJ1-2 | many | TRBV6-6 | TRBD1
CASSEASATSEKLFF | TGTGCCAGCAGTGAGGCCAGCGCCACTTCTGAAAAACTGTTTTTT | TRBJ1-4 | . | TRBV25-1 | .
CASSLGRWGLAGASDTQYF | TGTGCCAGCAGCTTGGGTAGGTGGGGACTAGCGGGAGCATCCGATACGCAGTATTTT | TRBJ2-3 | . | TRBV5-5 | TRBD2
CASSSGTTVGELFF | TGTGCCAGCAGCTCCGGAACGACAGTGGGGGAGCTGTTTTTT | TRBJ2-2 | . | TRBV7-2 | .
CATSRVGNSYNEQFF | TGTGCCACCAGCAGAGTTGGCAACTCCTACAATGAGCAGTTCTTC | TRBJ2-1 | . | TRBV15 | .
CASSFQTGINEQFF | TGTGCCAGCAGTTTTCAGACAGGGATCAATGAGCAGTTCTTC | TRBJ2-1 | . | TRBV27 | TRBD1
CATTAGLNSPLHF | TGTGCCACCACAGCCGGTCTTAATTCACCCCTCCACTTT | TRBJ1-6 | . | TRBV18 | .
CASTPQWSSTHTGELFF | TGTGCCAGTACCCCTCAGTGGTCGTCAACCCACACCGGGGAGCTGTTTTTT | TRBJ2-2 | . | TRBV19 | .
CASSLDSGVRETQYF | TGCGCCAGCAGCTTGGATTCGGGAGTGAGAGAGACCCAGTACTTC | TRBJ2-5 | . | TRBV5-1 | .
CASSSLHRVRYEQYF | TGTGCCAGCAGTTCCCTACACAGGGTGCGGTACGAGCAGTACTTC | TRBJ2-7 | . | TRBV27 | .
CASSSRGSGVTDTQYF | TGTGCCAGCAGTTCCCGGGGTAGCGGGGTCACAGATACGCAGTATTTT | TRBJ2-3 | . | TRBV27 | TRBD2
CATSGSASGINNEQFF | TGTGCCACCAGTGGGTCGGCTAGCGGGATTAACAATGAGCAGTTCTTC | TRBJ2-1 | . | TRBV24-1 | TRBD2